Below, 19 T cell receptor beta chains from the same sample are listed, as sequenced in a study of shared clonotypes between healthy human individuals. Using immunoSEQ multiplex PCR, the repertoire was profiled, and TCRdb retains in-frame clones only, with some absent. Altogether 2 million or so clones are present, around 96% being singletons, with the ten largest covering around 1.1%. The naive CD8 population came from CD45RO-negative cells selected for CCR7, without terminally differentiated effector memory CD45RA+ cells. Sequenced: naive CD8+ T cells sorted from blood. These receptors originate from a young man in good health.

As DNA, the CDR3 is TGCGCCAGCAGTGGTGAGGGAAGCTCCTACGAGCAGTACTTC. Encoded protein: CASSGEGSSYEQYF. The V and J genes are TRBV10-1 and TRBJ2-7; D possibly corresponds to TRBD2 (5 bases). Germline V gene data show CDR1 as WNHNN and CDR2 as SYGVQD (reference sequence). CDR3 length equals 14 residues. V was shortened by 4 bases and J by 0 bases, with 10 bases between the two germline ends.

This chain connects TRBV30 to TRBJ2-1; 8 nucleotides line up with TRBD2. The germline V gene encodes CDR1 GTSNPN and CDR2 SVGIG (reference sequence). With 4 bases clipped from V and 5 bases from J, the junction kept 1 base outside the gene matches. The CDR3 is made up of 12 amino acids. Here the CDR3 reads CAWMGLDNEQFF. In nucleotides, the CDR3 is TGTGCCTGGATGGGACTAGACAATGAGCAGTTCTTC.

This chain joins TRBV7-9 and TRBJ2-7; D may be TRBD1 (6 bases). Germline V CDR1 and CDR2: SEHNR, FQNEAQ (reference sequence). V was cut by 5 bases and J by 0 bases, with 14 bases left in between. CDR3 length equals 15 residues. CDR3 loop: CASSPRDKSSYEQYF. The DNA for the CDR3 is TGTGCCAGCAGCCCCAGGGACAAAAGCTCCTACGAGCAGTACTTC.

The chain joins TRBV5-1 to TRBJ2-7, with TRBD1 identical over 11 bases. Trimming removed 2 bases from V and 2 bases from J; junction bases left unmatched: 6. The CDR3 is 16 amino acids. Per germline, CDR1 SGHRS and CDR2 YFSETQ. Written as DNA, the CDR3 is TGCGCCAGCAGCTTCCACGAGGGACAGGGGGCCTACGAGCAGTACTTC. Its translation is CASSFHEGQGAYEQYF.

The CDR3, as DNA: TGTGCCAGCAGCTTAGACATAACTAGCGGGAAAGCCTACAATGAGCAGTTCTTC. It is translated as CASSLDITSGKAYNEQFF. The J gene is TRBJ2-1, the V gene TRBV11-2, with 10 nucleotides matching TRBD2. The CDR3 covers 18 residues. V gave up 0 bases and J gave up 2 bases; unmatched junction bases: 7. CDR1 and CDR2 from the germline V gene are SGHAT and FQNNGV.

The rearrangement uses TRBV6-1 and TRBJ1-6; possibly TRBD1 for D (5 bases). V lost 3 bases to trimming and J lost 7 bases, with 13 bases between them. The CDR3 is made up of 15 amino acids. Germline loops: CDR1 MNHNS, CDR2 SASEGT. CDR3 loop: CASSDWQGVNSPLHF. CDR3 coding DNA: TGTGCCAGCAGTGATTGGCAGGGTGTCAATTCACCCCTCCACTTT.

For the CDR3, the DNA is TGCAGCGTTGAAGGCAGGGAGGGCAATGAGCAGTTCTTC. It specifies CSVEGREGNEQFF. The rearrangement links TRBV29-1 to TRBJ2-1, with 7 bases aligning to TRBD2. Trimming cost V 1 base and J 6 bases; bases outside gene matches: 3. This CDR3 has 13 residues. Per germline, CDR1 SQVTM and CDR2 ANQGSEA.

This clone was counted a single time. The chain combines TRBV30 with TRBJ2-3; D unclear. Per the germline V gene, CDR1 is GTSNPN and CDR2 is SVGIG (reference sequence). The CDR3 consists of 12 residues. The germline V and J ends were trimmed by 3 bases and 4 bases, with 8 bases remaining between them. The CDR3 region has the DNA TGTGCCTGGAGCGTGGTAGCAGATACGCAGTATTTT. It encodes CAWSVVADTQYF.

J is TRBJ1-6 and V is TRBV9, with 9 bases identical to TRBD1. The CDR3 is 18 residues long. Germline assignment: CDR1 SGDLS and CDR2 YYNGEE. The trim removed 3 bases at V and 7 bases at J, leaving 14 bases unmatched. The CDR3 nucleotides are TGTGCCAGCAGCGGGACCGGGACAGGGTTAATTGAGAATTCACCCCTCCACTTT. It yields the protein CASSGTGTGLIENSPLHF. The variable domain in full, completed from reference TRBV9 and TRBJ1-6, reads DSGVTQTPKHLITATGQRVTLRCSPRSGDLSVYWYQQSLDQGLQFLIQYYNGEERAKGNILERFSAQQFPDLHSELNLSSLELGDSALYFCASSGTGTGLIENSPLHFGNGTRLTVT.

The chain employs TRBV4-1 and TRBJ1-1; D unclear. V lost 0 bases and J 8 bases, leaving 13 bases between the germline ends. The CDR3 runs to 14 residues. Germline V lookup: CDR1 MGHRA, CDR2 YSYEKL. The CDR3 region has the DNA TGCGCCAGCAGCCAAGATAAGGGCCAGGTAGAAGCTTTCTTT. Translation: CASSQDKGQVEAFF.

Worth noting for this clone: The junction departs from the called germline gene at one end, perhaps through a read error. This CDR3 reads CATSGTPGDQPQHF. DNA for the CDR3: TGCGCCACCAGCGGGACTCCCGGCGATCAGCCCCAGCATTTT. The rearrangement links TRBV5-1 to TRBJ1-5, with TRBD1 as a possible D gene (5 bases). CDR1 SGHRS and CDR2 YFSETQ come from the germline V gene. The CDR3 extends over 14 amino acids.

This clone was counted between two and nine times. The rearrangement links TRBV15 to TRBJ1-6; TRBD1 agrees at 8 bases. Germline V gene sequence: CDR1 LNHNV, CDR2 YYDKDF (reference sequence). After removal of 2 bases from V and 10 bases from J, the junction contained 10 bases not matched to a gene. This CDR3 comprises 16 residues. In nucleotides, the CDR3 is TGTGCCACCAGCAGACCTCTGACAGGGACAGGCTCACCCCTCCACTTT. Encoded protein: CATSRPLTGTGSPLHF. Full variable domain (missing parts from reference TRBV15 and TRBJ1-6): DAMVIQNPRYQVTQFGKPVTLSCSQTLNHNVMYWYQQKSSQAPKLLFHYYDKDFNNEADTPDNFQSRRPNTSFCFLDIRSPGLGDTAMYLCATSRPLTGTGSPLHFGNGTRLTVT.

The rearrangement links TRBV4-1 to TRBJ1-1, with 9 bases aligning to TRBD1. Trimming removed 3 bases from V and 8 bases from J; junction bases left unmatched: 4. The CDR3 runs 13 residues. Germline V CDR1 and CDR2: MGHRA, YSYEKL. The CDR3 DNA sequence: TGCGCCAGCAGCCATACAGGGGGCATGGAAGCTTTCTTT. Amino acids: CASSHTGGMEAFF.

This chain joins TRBV27 and TRBJ2-5; D gene ambiguous. CDR3 length equals 11 residues. Germline CDR1 MNHEY, CDR2 SMNVEV (reference sequence). Trimming took 6 bases from V and 5 from J, leaving 7 bases between them. Here the CDR3 reads CASRSGETQYF. The CDR3 DNA sequence: TGTGCCAGCAGGTCCGGGGAGACCCAGTACTTC.

Comment on this clone: Other DNA sequences within the sample encode an identical CDR3. The V gene is TRBV7-9, the J gene TRBJ2-7; 7 bases align to TRBD1. The CDR3 totals 15 residues. Germline trimming cut 1 base from V and 4 bases from J; bases unmatched to any gene: 7. Germline V gives CDR1 SEHNR, CDR2 FQNEAQ (reference sequence). The CDR3 spells CASSLGGTELYEQYF. DNA of the CDR3: TGTGCCAGCAGCTTAGGGGGGACAGAGCTGTACGAGCAGTACTTC.

V gene TRBV2 combines with J gene TRBJ2-5; D unclear. The end of the DNA fits TRBJ2-7 better, so the J call may be wrong. The CDR3 loop spans 13 amino acids. The germline CDR1 and CDR2 sequences are SNHLY and FYNNEI. CDR3: CASRDIASYEQYF. The CDR3 nucleotides are TGTGCCAGCAGAGACATAGCCTCCTACGAGCAGTACTTC.

V and J are TRBV4-1 and TRBJ2-3, with a tentative D call TRBD2 (6 bases). CDR3 length equals 15 residues. Trimming removed 1 base from V and 3 bases from J, with 11 bases in between. Germline V gene data show CDR1 as MGHRA and CDR2 as YSYEKL. DNA for the CDR3: TGCGCCAGCAGCCAAGTCCCCGGGGGTACAGATACGCAGTATTTT. It encodes CASSQVPGGTDTQYF.

The V gene is TRBV13, the J gene TRBJ2-1; TRBD2 agrees at 15 bases. There are 19 residues in the CDR3. The J segment lost 0 bases and the V segment lost 5 bases, leaving 8 bases of the junction unmatched. CDR1 is PRHDT and CDR2 is FYEKMQ in the germline V gene (reference sequence). DNA of the CDR3: TGTGCCAGCAGCGTAACGGGACTAGCGGGAGGACTCTCCTACAATGAGCAGTTCTTC. Translating it yields CASSVTGLAGGLSYNEQFF.

CDR3 nucleotide sequence: TGTGCCAGCAGCCAGGGACAGGGGGCTCGGGGCGGGGAGCTGTTTTTT. Protein sequence: CASSQGQGARGGELFF. The chain carries TRBV2 and TRBJ2-2, with TRBD1 matching 12 bases. With V trimmed by 6 bases and J by 7 bases, 9 bases remained unmatched. Germline V gene lookup returns CDR1 SNHLY and CDR2 FYNNEI. This CDR3 contains 16 residues. Filled out from reference TRBV2 and TRBJ2-2, the complete variable domain reads EPEVTQTPSHQVTQMGQEVILRCVPISNHLYFYWYRQILGQKVEFLVSFYNNEISEKSEIFDDQFSVERPDGSNFTLKIRSTKLEDSAMYFCASSQGQGARGGELFFGEGSRLTVL.